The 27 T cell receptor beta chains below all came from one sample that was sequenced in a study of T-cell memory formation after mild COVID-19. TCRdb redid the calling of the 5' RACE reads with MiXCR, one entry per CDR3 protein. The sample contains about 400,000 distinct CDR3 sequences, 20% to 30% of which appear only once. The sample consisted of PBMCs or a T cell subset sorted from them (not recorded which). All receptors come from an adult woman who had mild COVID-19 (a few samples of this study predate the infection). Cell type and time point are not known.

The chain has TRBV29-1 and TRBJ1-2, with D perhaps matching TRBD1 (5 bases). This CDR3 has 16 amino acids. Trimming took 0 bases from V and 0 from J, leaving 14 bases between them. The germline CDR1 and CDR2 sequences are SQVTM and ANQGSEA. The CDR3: CSVEDKAGLTNYGYTF. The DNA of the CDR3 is TGCAGCGTTGAAGACAAGGCGGGACTCACTAACTATGGCTACACCTTC. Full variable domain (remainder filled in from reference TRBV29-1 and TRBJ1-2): SAVISQKPSRDICQRGTSLTIQCQVDSQVTMMFWYRQQPGQSLTLIATANQGSEATYESGFVIDKFPISRPNLTFSTLTVSNMSPEDSSIYLCSVEDKAGLTNYGYTFGSGTRLTVV.

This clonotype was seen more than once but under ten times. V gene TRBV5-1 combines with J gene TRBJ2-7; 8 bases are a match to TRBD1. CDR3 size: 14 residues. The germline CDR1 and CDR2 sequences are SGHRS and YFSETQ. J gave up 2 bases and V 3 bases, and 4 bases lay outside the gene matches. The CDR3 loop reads CASSWGQDAYEQYF. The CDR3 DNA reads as TGCGCCAGCAGCTGGGGACAGGACGCCTACGAGCAGTACTTC.

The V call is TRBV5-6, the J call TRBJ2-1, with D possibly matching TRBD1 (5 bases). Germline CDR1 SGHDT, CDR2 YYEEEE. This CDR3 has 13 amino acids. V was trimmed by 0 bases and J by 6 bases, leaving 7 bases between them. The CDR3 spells CASSLAGLNEQFF. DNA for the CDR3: TGTGCCAGCAGCTTGGCAGGGCTCAATGAGCAGTTCTTC.

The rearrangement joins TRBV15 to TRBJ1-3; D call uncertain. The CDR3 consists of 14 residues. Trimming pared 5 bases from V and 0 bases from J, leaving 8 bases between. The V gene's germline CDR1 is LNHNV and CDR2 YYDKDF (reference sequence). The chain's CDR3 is CATSGGDSGNTIYF. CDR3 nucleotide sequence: TGTGCCACCAGCGGCGGGGACTCTGGAAACACCATATATTTT.

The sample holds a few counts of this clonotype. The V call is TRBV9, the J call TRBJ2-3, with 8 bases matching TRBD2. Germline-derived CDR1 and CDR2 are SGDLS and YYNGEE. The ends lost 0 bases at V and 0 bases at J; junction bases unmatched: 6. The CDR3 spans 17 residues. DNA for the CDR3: TGTGCCAGCAGCGTAGGCCTAGCGGGCCCCAGCACAGATACGCAGTATTTT. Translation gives CASSVGLAGPSTDTQYF. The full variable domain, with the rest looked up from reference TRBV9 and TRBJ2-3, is DSGVTQTPKHLITATGQRVTLRCSPRSGDLSVYWYQQSLDQGLQFLIQYYNGEERAKGNILERFSAQQFPDLHSELNLSSLELGDSALYFCASSVGLAGPSTDTQYFGPGTRLTVL.

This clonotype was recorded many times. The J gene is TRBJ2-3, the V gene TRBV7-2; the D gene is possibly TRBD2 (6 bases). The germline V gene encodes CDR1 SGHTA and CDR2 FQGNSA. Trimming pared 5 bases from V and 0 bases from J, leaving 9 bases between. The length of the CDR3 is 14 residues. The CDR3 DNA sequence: TGTGCCAGCAGCCGACTAGATAGCACAGATACGCAGTATTTT. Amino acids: CASSRLDSTDTQYF.

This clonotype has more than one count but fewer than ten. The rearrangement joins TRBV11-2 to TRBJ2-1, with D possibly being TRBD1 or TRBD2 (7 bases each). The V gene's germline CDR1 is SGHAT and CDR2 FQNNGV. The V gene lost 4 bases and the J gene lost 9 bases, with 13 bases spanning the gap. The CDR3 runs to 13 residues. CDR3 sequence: CASSSGGVGEQFF. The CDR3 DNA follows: TGTGCCAGCAGCTCAGGGGGGGTAGGTGAGCAGTTCTTC.

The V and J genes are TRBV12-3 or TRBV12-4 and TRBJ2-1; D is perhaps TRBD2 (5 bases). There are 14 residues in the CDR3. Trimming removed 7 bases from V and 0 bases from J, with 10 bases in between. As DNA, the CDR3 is TGTGCCAGCAACCTAGGGAGCTCCTACAATGAGCAGTTCTTC. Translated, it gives CASNLGSSYNEQFF.

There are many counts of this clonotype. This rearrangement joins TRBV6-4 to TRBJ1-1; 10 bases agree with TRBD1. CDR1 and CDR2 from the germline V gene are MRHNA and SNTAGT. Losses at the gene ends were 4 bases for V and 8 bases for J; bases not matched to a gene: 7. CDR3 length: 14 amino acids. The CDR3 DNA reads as TGTGCCAGCAGTGCCCACGGGGACAGGGGAGAAGCTTTCTTT. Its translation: CASSAHGDRGEAFF.

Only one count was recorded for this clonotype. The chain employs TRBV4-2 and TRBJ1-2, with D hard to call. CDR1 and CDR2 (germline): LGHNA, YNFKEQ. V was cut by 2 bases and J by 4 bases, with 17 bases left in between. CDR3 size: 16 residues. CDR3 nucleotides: TGTGCCAGCAGCCAAAATCCGGCTCCAATCATCTATGGCTACACCTTC. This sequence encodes CASSQNPAPIIYGYTF.

The chain's CDR3 is CSVPTGTPGGPEAFF. In nucleotides, the CDR3 is TGCAGCGTACCCACCGGGACCCCCGGCGGTCCTGAAGCTTTCTTT. The rearrangement joins TRBV29-1 to TRBJ1-1; possible D gene TRBD1, 5 bases. Trimming removed 6 bases from V and 6 bases from J, with 23 bases in between. The CDR3 length is 15 residues. Germline V CDR1 and CDR2: SQVTM, ANQGSEA.

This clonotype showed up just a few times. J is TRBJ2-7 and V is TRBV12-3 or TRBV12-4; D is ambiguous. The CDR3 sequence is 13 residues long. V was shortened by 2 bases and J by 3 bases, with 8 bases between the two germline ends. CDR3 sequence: CASSLSTGYEQYF. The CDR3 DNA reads TGTGCCAGCAGTTTATCGACTGGCTACGAGCAGTACTTC.

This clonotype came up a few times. The CDR3 coding sequence is TGTGCCAGCAGCCAAGATCTGACACCGGCTAGCGGAGACTACGAGCAGTACTTC. This translates into CASSQDLTPASGDYEQYF. The rearrangement uses TRBV4-2 and TRBJ2-7, with 7 bases identical to TRBD2. Germline CDR1 LGHNA, CDR2 YNFKEQ. This CDR3 has 18 residues. V trimming: 0 bases; J trimming: 3 bases; junction bases outside the gene matches: 14.

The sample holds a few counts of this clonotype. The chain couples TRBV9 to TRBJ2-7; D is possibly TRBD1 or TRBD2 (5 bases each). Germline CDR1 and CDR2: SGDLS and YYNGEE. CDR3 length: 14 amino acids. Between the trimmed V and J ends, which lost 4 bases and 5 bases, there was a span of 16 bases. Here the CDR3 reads CASSPGATPHEQYF. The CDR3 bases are TGTGCCAGCAGCCCCGGGGCGACCCCCCACGAGCAGTACTTC.

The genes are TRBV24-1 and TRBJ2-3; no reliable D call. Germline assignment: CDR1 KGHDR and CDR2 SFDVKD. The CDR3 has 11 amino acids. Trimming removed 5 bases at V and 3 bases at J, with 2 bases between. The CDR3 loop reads CATSVTDTQYF. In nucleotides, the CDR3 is TGTGCCACCAGTGTGACAGATACGCAGTATTTT.

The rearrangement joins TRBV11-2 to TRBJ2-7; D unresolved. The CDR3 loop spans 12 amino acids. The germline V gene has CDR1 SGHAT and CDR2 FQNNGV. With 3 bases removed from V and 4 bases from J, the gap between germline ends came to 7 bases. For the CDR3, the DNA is TGTGCCAGCAGCTTTGTGGAGTACGAGCAGTACTTC. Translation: CASSFVEYEQYF.

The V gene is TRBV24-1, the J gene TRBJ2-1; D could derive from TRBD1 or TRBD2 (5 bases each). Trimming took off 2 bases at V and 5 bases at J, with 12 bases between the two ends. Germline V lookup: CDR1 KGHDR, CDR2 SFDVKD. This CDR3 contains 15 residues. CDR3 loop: CATSDYVGRNNEQFF. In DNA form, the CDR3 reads TGTGCCACCAGTGATTATGTGGGACGGAACAATGAGCAGTTCTTC.

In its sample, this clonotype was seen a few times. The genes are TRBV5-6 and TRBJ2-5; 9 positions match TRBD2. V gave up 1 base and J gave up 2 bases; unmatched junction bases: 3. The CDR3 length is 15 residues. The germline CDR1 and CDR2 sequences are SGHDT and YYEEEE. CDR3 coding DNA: TGTGCCAGCAGCTTGCTAGCGGGATGGCAAGAGACCCAGTACTTC. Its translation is CASSLLAGWQETQYF.

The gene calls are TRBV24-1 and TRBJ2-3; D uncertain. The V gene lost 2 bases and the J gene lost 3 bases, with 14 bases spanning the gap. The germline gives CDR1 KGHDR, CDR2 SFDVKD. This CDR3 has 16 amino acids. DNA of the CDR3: TGTGCCACCAGTGATTCGAGGCAGGCGGAGACAGATACGCAGTATTTT. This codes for CATSDSRQAETDTQYF.

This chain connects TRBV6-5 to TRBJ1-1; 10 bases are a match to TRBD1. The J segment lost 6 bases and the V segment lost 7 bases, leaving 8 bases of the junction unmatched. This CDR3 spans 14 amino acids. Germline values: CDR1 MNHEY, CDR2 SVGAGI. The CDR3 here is CASTRDRGDPEAFF. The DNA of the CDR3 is TGTGCCAGCACCAGGGACAGGGGCGACCCTGAAGCTTTCTTT.

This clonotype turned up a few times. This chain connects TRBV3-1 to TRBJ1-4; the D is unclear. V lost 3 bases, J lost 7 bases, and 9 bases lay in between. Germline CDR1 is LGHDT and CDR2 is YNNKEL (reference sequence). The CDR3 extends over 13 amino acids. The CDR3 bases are TGTGCCAGCAGCCATAGGTTCGGTGAAAAACTGTTTTTT. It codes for CASSHRFGEKLFF.

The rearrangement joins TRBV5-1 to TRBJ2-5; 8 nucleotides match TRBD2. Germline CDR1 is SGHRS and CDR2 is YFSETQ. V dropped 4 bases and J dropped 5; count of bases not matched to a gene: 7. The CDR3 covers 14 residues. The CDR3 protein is CASSTGLAVETQYF. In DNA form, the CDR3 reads TGCGCCAGCAGCACCGGACTAGCAGTTGAGACCCAGTACTTC.

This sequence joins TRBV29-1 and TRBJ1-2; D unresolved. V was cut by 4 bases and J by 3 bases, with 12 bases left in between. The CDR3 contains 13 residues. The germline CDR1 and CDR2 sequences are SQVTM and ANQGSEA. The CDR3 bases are TGCAGCGTTGGGACCGCAGCTTACTATGGCTACACCTTC. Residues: CSVGTAAYYGYTF.

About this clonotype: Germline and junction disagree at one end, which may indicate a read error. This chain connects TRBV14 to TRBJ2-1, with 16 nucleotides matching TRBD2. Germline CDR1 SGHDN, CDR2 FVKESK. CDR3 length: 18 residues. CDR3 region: CASSQWGLAGGTYSEQFF. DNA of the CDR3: TGTGCCAGCAGCCAATGGGGACTAGCGGGAGGGACTTACAGTGAGCAGTTCTTC.

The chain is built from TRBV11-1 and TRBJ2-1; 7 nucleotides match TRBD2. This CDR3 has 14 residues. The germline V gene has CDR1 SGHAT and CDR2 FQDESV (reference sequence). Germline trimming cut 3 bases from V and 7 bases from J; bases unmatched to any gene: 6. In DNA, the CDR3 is TGTGCCAGCAGCTTGGCAGCGGGATTAAATGAGCAGTTCTTC. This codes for CASSLAAGLNEQFF.

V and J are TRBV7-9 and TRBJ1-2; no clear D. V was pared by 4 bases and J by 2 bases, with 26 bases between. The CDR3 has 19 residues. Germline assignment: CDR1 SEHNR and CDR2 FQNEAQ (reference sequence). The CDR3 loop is CASSSIQRATNDGNYGYTF. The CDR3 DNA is TGTGCCAGCAGCTCCATCCAGAGGGCGACGAATGACGGCAACTATGGCTACACCTTC.

As DNA, the CDR3 is TGCAGTGCTAGTCCCTCTTGGACGGATCTGAACACTGAAGCTTTCTTT. It translates to CSASPSWTDLNTEAFF. The chain joins TRBV20-1 to TRBJ1-1; no reliable D call. V was trimmed by 3 bases and J by 0 bases, leaving 17 bases between them. The germline gives CDR1 DFQATT, CDR2 SNEGSKA (reference sequence). The CDR3 totals 16 residues.